The 32 T cell receptor beta chains given below trace back to one sample, sequenced in a study of Graves' ophthalmopathy and Graves' hyperthyroidism. Amplified TCR beta CDR3 regions were obtained using RNA transcripts as template. Second-round multiplex PCR came after first-round RT-PCR with HTBI primers. TCRdb fed the multiplex PCR reads into MiXCR, producing one record per CDR3 protein. The data contain some 39,000 distinct CDR3 sequences, roughly 52% of them singletons. The sample consisted of peripheral blood. The receptors come from an adult woman with stable Graves' hyperthyroidism.

This clonotype was recorded many times. The CDR3, as DNA: TGTGCCAGCAGTTTATTCAGAGCGGGCGGGGGGGAGCAGTACTTC. Residues: CASSLFRAGGGEQYF. This sequence joins TRBV28 and TRBJ2-7, with 8 bases matching TRBD2. V trimming: 1 base; J trimming: 7 bases; junction bases outside the gene matches: 9. This CDR3 has 15 residues. Germline V gene data show CDR1 as MDHEN and CDR2 as SYDVKM. Combining the CDR3 with reference TRBV28 and TRBJ2-7 gives the whole variable domain DVKVTQSSRYLVKRTGEKVFLECVQDMDHENMFWYRQDPGLGLRLIYFSYDVKMKEKGDIPEGYSVSREKKERFSLILESASTNQTSMYLCASSLFRAGGGEQYFGPGTRLTVT.

This clonotype was recorded many times. The chain has TRBV7-9 and TRBJ2-7, with 8 bases matching TRBD2. The CDR3 length is 13 residues. CDR1 is SEHNR and CDR2 is FQNEAQ in the germline V gene (reference sequence). Unmatched junction bases numbered 4, after V lost 5 bases and J lost 4 bases. CDR3 DNA sequence: TGTGCCAGCAGCAAGCGGGAGAATTACGAGCAGTACTTC. Protein sequence: CASSKRENYEQYF.

In the case of this clonotype: Because the CDR3 is missing its conserved closing phenylalanine or tryptophan, this is likely a read error. The rearrangement joins TRBV12-3 or TRBV12-4 to TRBJ2-7; a possible D gene is TRBD1 (5 bases). V gave up 6 bases and J gave up 9 bases, with 15 bases separating them. The CDR3 is 12 amino acids. CDR3 in DNA: TGTGCCAGCAGGACTCAGGGTATTGGGCAGTACTCC. It is translated as CASRTQGIGQYS.

The gene calls are TRBV29-1 and TRBJ1-2; D is perhaps TRBD1 (6 bases). The CDR3 sequence is 11 residues long. In germline, CDR1 is SQVTM, CDR2 ANQGSEA. V was pared by 4 bases and J by 8 bases, with 11 bases between. CDR3 residues: CSVAGGGGYTF. For the CDR3, the DNA is TGCAGCGTTGCGGGGGGCGGGGGCTACACCTTC.

There are a few counts of this clonotype. This may come from a read error, since a much larger clone is one base off. The conserved final phenylalanine or tryptophan is absent from the CDR3, which likely points to a read error. The chain links TRBV6-1 to TRBJ1-2; D unresolved. V was trimmed by 6 bases and J by 6 bases, leaving 14 bases between them. The germline gives CDR1 MNHNS, CDR2 SASEGT. This CDR3 spans 13 amino acids. The CDR3 DNA follows: TGTGCCAGCAGCCCCACCCCCCTTAATGGCTACACCCTC. It translates to CASSPTPLNGYTL.

This clonotype has ten or more counts. This chain joins TRBV20-1 and TRBJ2-7; TRBD1 matches at 7 bases. With V trimmed by 0 bases and J by 5 bases, 7 bases remained unmatched. The CDR3 contains 14 residues. Germline loops: CDR1 DFQATT, CDR2 SNEGSKA (reference sequence). CDR3 protein: CSARDFGTEDEQYF. The CDR3, as DNA: TGCAGTGCTAGAGATTTTGGGACAGAGGACGAGCAGTACTTC.

V usage is TRBV20-1 and J usage is TRBJ2-7, with no clear D. This CDR3 contains 13 residues. Germline lookup yields CDR1 DFQATT and CDR2 SNEGSKA (reference sequence). V lost 0 bases to trimming and J lost 1 base, with 7 bases between them. In DNA form, the CDR3 reads TGCAGTGCTAGAGATATAGGGTCCTACGAGCAGTACTTC. Amino acid sequence: CSARDIGSYEQYF.

This clonotype was detected only once. The J gene is TRBJ1-2, the V gene TRBV15; D call uncertain. This CDR3 region has 14 residues. CDR1 and CDR2 from the germline V gene are LNHNV and YYDKDF (reference sequence). The V end was cut by 3 bases, the J end by 0 bases, with 8 bases between. This CDR3 reads CATSSFDPNYGYTF. CDR3 in DNA: TGTGCCACCAGCAGCTTCGACCCTAACTATGGCTACACCTTC. Full variable domain (missing parts from reference TRBV15 and TRBJ1-2): DAMVIQNPRYQVTQFGKPVTLSCSQTLNHNVMYWYQQKSSQAPKLLFHYYDKDFNNEADTPDNFQSRRPNTSFCFLDIRSPGLGDTAMYLCATSSFDPNYGYTFGSGTRLTVV.

The chain combines TRBV7-3 with TRBJ2-5; no firm D call. Germline V gene lookup returns CDR1 SGHTA and CDR2 FQGTGA. The V gene lost 5 bases and the J gene lost 3 bases, with 10 bases spanning the gap. CDR3 length equals 13 residues. CDR3 protein: CASSNDLEETQYF. CDR3 nucleotides: TGTGCCAGCAGCAATGACCTAGAAGAGACCCAGTACTTC. Full variable domain (outside the CDR3, taken from reference TRBV7-3 and TRBJ2-5): GAGVSQTPSNKVTEKGKYVELRCDPISGHTALYWYRQSLGQGPEFLIYFQGTGAADDSGLPNDRFFAVRPEGSVSTLKIQRTERGDSAVYLCASSNDLEETQYFGPGTRLLVL.

The chain links TRBV6-1 to TRBJ2-7; D is perhaps TRBD1 (6 bases). With 3 bases removed from V and 0 bases from J, the gap between germline ends came to 12 bases. This CDR3 contains 15 residues. The germline CDR1 and CDR2 sequences are MNHNS and SASEGT. Written as DNA, the CDR3 is TGTGCCAGCAGTGAGGAGCTACAGGGCTCCTACGAGCAGTACTTC. Its translation is CASSEELQGSYEQYF.

The V gene is TRBV7-8, the J gene TRBJ1-2; 9 bases agree with TRBD1. The germline CDR1 and CDR2 sequences are SGHVS and FQNEAQ. The CDR3 consists of 16 residues. With V trimmed by 4 bases and J by 3 bases, 9 bases remained unmatched. CDR3 in DNA: TGTGCCAGCAGCTACGGATCAAGGACAGGGGACTATGGCTACACCTTC. Translating gives CASSYGSRTGDYGYTF.

In its sample, this clonotype ranks as medium-sized. The V gene is TRBV2, the J gene TRBJ1-1; D is possibly TRBD1 (6 bases). The CDR3 is 12 amino acids. Trimming removed 8 bases at V and 5 bases at J, with 12 bases between. In germline, CDR1 is SNHLY, CDR2 FYNNEI. Here the CDR3 reads CASEGGGTEAFF. The CDR3 DNA follows: TGTGCCAGCGAGGGGGGGGGGACTGAAGCTTTCTTT.

This clonotype was found many times. This rearrangement joins TRBV20-1 to TRBJ2-7; 9 bases line up with TRBD2. The V segment lost 1 base and the J segment 5 bases; nucleotides outside the gene matches: 12. This CDR3 has 16 amino acids. Germline V CDR1 and CDR2: DFQATT, SNEGSKA (reference sequence). CDR3 nucleotide sequence: TGCAGTGCTAGAGGTTCGGGAGCGGGAGGCGGGAACGAGCAGTACTTC. Translation gives CSARGSGAGGGNEQYF.

This clonotype was seen many times. The CDR3, as DNA: TGCAGCGTTGCACATATGAATGAAAAACTGTTTTTT. As protein: CSVAHMNEKLFF. The rearrangement links TRBV29-1 to TRBJ1-4, with D unresolved. V dropped 4 bases and J dropped 5 bases, with 8 bases sitting between them. The CDR3 consists of 12 residues. CDR1 and CDR2 (germline): SQVTM, ANQGSEA.

This clonotype appeared many times. This chain connects TRBV9 to TRBJ1-1; D remains unclear. V was shortened by 4 bases and J by 1 base, with 8 bases between the two germline ends. Germline loops: CDR1 SGDLS, CDR2 YYNGEE. The length of the CDR3 is 13 residues. The CDR3 DNA reads TGTGCCAGCAGCCCGGTCTGGAACACTGAAGCTTTCTTT. Its protein product is CASSPVWNTEAFF. The whole variable domain, remainder taken from reference TRBV9 and TRBJ1-1, is DSGVTQTPKHLITATGQRVTLRCSPRSGDLSVYWYQQSLDQGLQFLIQYYNGEERAKGNILERFSAQQFPDLHSELNLSSLELGDSALYFCASSPVWNTEAFFGQGTRLTVV.

This clonotype was detected ten times or more. The J gene is TRBJ2-3, the V gene TRBV7-2; D is undetermined. V lost 4 bases and J 9 bases, leaving 8 bases between the germline ends. The CDR3 loop spans 11 amino acids. Per the germline V gene, CDR1 is SGHTA and CDR2 is FQGNSA. The CDR3 loop is CASSSVETQYF. In DNA, the CDR3 is TGTGCCAGCAGCTCCGTGGAAACGCAGTATTTT. The variable domain in full, completed from reference TRBV7-2 and TRBJ2-3, reads GAGVSQSPSNKVTEKGKDVELRCDPISGHTALYWYRQSLGQGLEFLIYFQGNSAPDKSGLPSDRFSAERTGGSVSTLTIQRTQQEDSAVYLCASSSVETQYFGPGTRLTVL.

The chain combines TRBV7-9 with TRBJ1-5; TRBD1 matches 12 bases. The CDR3 length is 17 residues. Germline V gene data show CDR1 as SEHNR and CDR2 as FQNEAQ (reference sequence). V gave up 11 bases and J gave up 2 bases; unmatched junction bases: 13. The CDR3 protein is CAWRPGDRGPGNQPQHF. The CDR3 coding sequence is TGTGCCTGGCGCCCGGGGGACAGGGGGCCTGGCAATCAGCCCCAGCATTTT.

This clonotype was counted many times. J is TRBJ2-7 and V is TRBV4-1; TRBD1 agrees at 7 bases. The CDR3 loop spans 14 amino acids. The germline V gene has CDR1 MGHRA and CDR2 YSYEKL. Trimming cost V 1 base and J 2 bases; bases outside gene matches: 2. The CDR3 region has the DNA TGCGCCAGCAGCCAAGGACAGGGTACCTACGAGCAGTACTTC. Protein sequence: CASSQGQGTYEQYF.

This clonotype is labeled medium-sized (0.01 to 0.1%). V and J are TRBV9 and TRBJ2-5, with 9 bases fitting TRBD2. CDR3 length: 15 amino acids. Germline CDR1 SGDLS, CDR2 YYNGEE. Germline trimming cut 4 bases from V and 4 bases from J; bases unmatched to any gene: 8. The CDR3 reads CASSLRAGGPETQYF. CDR3 nucleotides: TGTGCCAGCAGCCTCAGGGCGGGAGGGCCAGAGACCCAGTACTTC.

This clonotype is large (0.1 to 1%). The chain has TRBV7-8 and TRBJ1-5, with a weak D call TRBD1 (5 bases). V was cut by 0 bases and J by 0 bases, with 6 bases left in between. The CDR3 is 15 amino acids. Germline CDR1 SGHVS, CDR2 FQNEAQ. The CDR3 DNA sequence: TGTGCCAGCAGCTTAGCGGGGACTAGCAATCAGCCCCAGCATTTT. Translation: CASSLAGTSNQPQHF.

CDR3 bases: TGTGCCAGCAGCTTAGGAGGGGGCGCGGCAGGCTACACCTTC. Translation gives CASSLGGGAAGYTF. J is TRBJ1-2 and V is TRBV7-9, with TRBD1 matching over 7 bases. V trimming: 1 base; J trimming: 8 bases; junction bases outside the gene matches: 7. The CDR3 runs 14 residues. In germline, CDR1 is SEHNR, CDR2 FQNEAQ (reference sequence). The full variable domain, in which reference TRBV7-9 and TRBJ1-2 provide the parts outside the CDR3, is DTGVSQNPRHKITKRGQNVTFRCDPISEHNRLYWYRQTLGQGPEFLTYFQNEAQLEKSRLLSDRFSAERPKGSFSTLEIQRTEQGDSAMYLCASSLGGGAAGYTFGSGTRLTVV.

With respect to this clonotype: The CDR3 end shows no conserved phenylalanine or tryptophan, and so a read error is likely. The DNA is omitted, as the CDR3 cannot be located on it reliably, and the CDR3 follows TCRdb's listing. This chain uses TRBV12-3 or TRBV12-4 with TRBJ1-2. With termini counted, the CDR3 has 14 amino acids. CDR3 sequence: CASSRTQNHYGYAL.

The chain combines TRBV20-1 with TRBJ2-5; 12 bases line up with TRBD1. The J segment lost 4 bases and the V segment lost 0 bases, leaving 6 bases of the junction unmatched. The CDR3 sequence is 16 residues long. The germline V gene has CDR1 DFQATT and CDR2 SNEGSKA (reference sequence). This chain's CDR3 is CSARDPGTGGGETQYF. CDR3 bases: TGCAGTGCTAGAGATCCCGGGACAGGGGGCGGAGAGACCCAGTACTTC.

This chain connects TRBV12-3 or TRBV12-4 to TRBJ1-5; D unresolved. This CDR3 is built from 13 residues. V was pared by 3 bases and J by 4 bases, with 7 bases between. CDR3 coding DNA: TGTGCCAGCAGTTTCATGAGGAATCAGCCCCAGCATTTT. This codes for CASSFMRNQPQHF.

This clonotype was seen many times. This chain connects TRBV20-1 to TRBJ1-1; 8 nucleotides agree with TRBD1. The CDR3 spans 13 residues. Losses at the gene ends were 5 bases for V and 4 bases for J; bases not matched to a gene: 6. Germline V gene sequence: CDR1 DFQATT, CDR2 SNEGSKA (reference sequence). The CDR3 nucleotides read TGCAGTGCTCTCGGGACAGGCGCCACTGAAGCTTTCTTT. Translation gives CSALGTGATEAFF.

This clonotype was picked up many times. The J gene is TRBJ1-2, the V gene TRBV28; D unclear. Germline V gene lookup returns CDR1 MDHEN and CDR2 SYDVKM. The CDR3 contains 13 residues. V shed 3 bases and J shed 2 bases, with 7 bases lying between them. The DNA for the CDR3 is TGTGCCAGCAGTTTTGGTCAGAACTATGGCTACACCTTC. Residues: CASSFGQNYGYTF.

The chain employs TRBV11-2 and TRBJ1-1, with D hard to call. The CDR3 runs to 14 residues. Germline V gene sequence: CDR1 SGHAT, CDR2 FQNNGV. V lost 0 bases and J 3 bases, leaving 8 bases between the germline ends. The CDR3 DNA reads as TGTGCCAGCAGCTTAGATTCGGTGGACACTGAAGCTTTCTTT. Translating it yields CASSLDSVDTEAFF.

By its share, this clonotype is medium-sized (0.01 to 0.1%). The rearrangement links TRBV14 to TRBJ2-3; D is possibly TRBD1 (6 bases). The CDR3 spans 15 residues. CDR1 and CDR2 (germline): SGHDN, FVKESK. Trimming removed 1 base at V and 6 bases at J, with 14 bases between. For the CDR3, the DNA is TGTGCCAGCAGCCAAGGATGGGCAGGGGCTGATACGCAGTATTTT. Its translation: CASSQGWAGADTQYF.

The sample holds many counts of this clonotype. The V call is TRBV12-3 or TRBV12-4, the J call TRBJ1-1; the D is unclear. Between the trimmed V and J ends, which lost 5 bases and 3 bases, there was a span of 16 bases. CDR3 length: 15 residues. The CDR3 region has the DNA TGTGCCAGCAGTACCAGGTCCCGCCCGGACACTGAAGCTTTCTTT. Translating it yields CASSTRSRPDTEAFF.

The genes are TRBV15 and TRBJ2-1; D possibly corresponds to TRBD2 (6 bases). This CDR3 has 16 amino acids. The V end was cut by 5 bases, the J end by 0 bases, with 14 bases between. The germline gives CDR1 LNHNV, CDR2 YYDKDF (reference sequence). The CDR3 sequence: CATSRPKEGSYNEQFF. Written as DNA, the CDR3 is TGTGCCACCAGCCGACCTAAGGAGGGCTCCTACAATGAGCAGTTCTTC.

This chain connects TRBV20-1 to TRBJ2-5, with 9 bases aligning to TRBD1. In germline, CDR1 is DFQATT, CDR2 SNEGSKA (reference sequence). CDR3 length equals 13 residues. Trimming at V came to 6 bases and at J to 5 bases, leaving 7 bases not matched to a gene. In nucleotides, the CDR3 is TGCAGTGCGCATCCACAGGGGGCTGAGACCCAGTACTTC. Translation: CSAHPQGAETQYF.

The V gene is TRBV20-1, the J gene TRBJ2-7; TRBD2 is a possible D gene (6 bases). There are 13 residues in the CDR3. V was trimmed by 3 bases and J by 3 bases, leaving 12 bases between them. Germline loops: CDR1 DFQATT, CDR2 SNEGSKA (reference sequence). CDR3 loop: CSARGRDHYEQYF. CDR3 nucleotide sequence: TGCAGTGCTAGGGGGCGGGACCACTACGAGCAGTACTTC.